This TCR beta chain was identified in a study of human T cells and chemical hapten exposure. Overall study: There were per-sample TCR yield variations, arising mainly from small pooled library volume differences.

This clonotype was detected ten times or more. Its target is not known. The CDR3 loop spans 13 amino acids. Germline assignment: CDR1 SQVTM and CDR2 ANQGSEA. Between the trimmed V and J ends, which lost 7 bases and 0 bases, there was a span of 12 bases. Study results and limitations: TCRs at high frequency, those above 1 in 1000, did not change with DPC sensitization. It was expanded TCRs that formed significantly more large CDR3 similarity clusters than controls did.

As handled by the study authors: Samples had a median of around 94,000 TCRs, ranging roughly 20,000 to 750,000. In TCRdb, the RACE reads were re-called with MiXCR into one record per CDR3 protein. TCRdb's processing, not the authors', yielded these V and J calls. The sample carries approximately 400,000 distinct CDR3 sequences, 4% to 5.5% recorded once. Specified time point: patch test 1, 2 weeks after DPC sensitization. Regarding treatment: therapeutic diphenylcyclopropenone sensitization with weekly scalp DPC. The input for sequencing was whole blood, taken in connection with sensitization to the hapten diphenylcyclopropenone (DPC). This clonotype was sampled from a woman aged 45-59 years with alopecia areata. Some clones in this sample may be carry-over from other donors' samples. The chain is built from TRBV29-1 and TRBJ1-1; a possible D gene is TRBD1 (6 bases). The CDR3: CSAAGHMNTEAFF. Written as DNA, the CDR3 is TGCAGCGCGGCGGGACACATGAACACTGAAGCTTTCTTT.